These T cell receptor beta chains were read from a single sample in a study of blood T cells in healthy people across ages. MiXCR, run by TCRdb on the 5' RACE reads, gives a single entry per CDR3 protein. The sample includes fewer than 900,000 distinct CDR3 sequences, under 40% of them seen just once. The sample taken for sequencing was blood. The receptors were sampled from a man younger than 35 in good health. The CDR3 runs from the conserved cysteine through the conserved F or W. A D gene is named only where the DNA matches it firmly. Clone size is given for some rows only: seen once, a few or many times, or a class if the clone is expanded.

J: TRBJ2-5
length: 15
size: many
V: TRBV20-1
D: -
DNA: TGCAGTGCTAGAAGCCCCTTCCTATCTGGGGAGACCCAGTACTTC
CDR3: CSARSPFLSGETQYF

J: TRBJ2-1
length: 13
size: -
V: TRBV3-1
D: TRBD1
DNA: TGTGCCAGCAGCCGAGACAGGGTTAATGAGCAGTTCTTC
CDR3: CASSRDRVNEQFF

J: TRBJ1-6
length: 14
size: -
V: TRBV4-1
D: -
DNA: TGCGCCAGCAGCCCTCGGGGTCCCAACTCACCCCTCCACTTT
CDR3: CASSPRGPNSPLHF

J: TRBJ1-4
length: 16
size: -
V: TRBV20-1
D: -
DNA: TGCAGTGCTAGTGCGTTACCACAGGCCCTTTGGGAAAAACTGTTTTTT
CDR3: CSASALPQALWEKLFF

J: TRBJ1-2
length: 14
size: -
V: TRBV20-1
D: -
DNA: TGCAGTGCTAGAGATCCGGGACTGGGACGTGGCTACACCTTC
CDR3: CSARDPGLGRGYTF

J: TRBJ2-3
length: 16
size: few
V: TRBV7-2
D: TRBD2
DNA: TGTGCCAGCAGCTTGGGTAGCGGGGGGTTTGGAGATACGCAGTATTTT
CDR3: CASSLGSGGFGDTQYF

J: TRBJ2-7
length: 14
size: few
V: TRBV20-1
D: -
DNA: TGCAGTGCGCCGCCCGGGACTCACTACAATGAGCAGTACTTC
CDR3: CSAPPGTHYNEQYF

J: TRBJ2-7
length: 11
size: -
V: TRBV7-9
D: -
DNA: TGTGCCAGCAGCTTAGATAGAATAGTGTACTTC
CDR3: CASSLDRIVYF

J: TRBJ1-1
length: 11
size: -
V: TRBV20-1
D: -
DNA: TGCAGTGCTTACCAGTTAGGTGAAGCTTTCTTT
CDR3: CSAYQLGEAFF

J: TRBJ2-5
length: 14
size: -
V: TRBV7-6
D: -
DNA: TGTGCCAGCAGCTTATTTCCGGTGGGAGAGACCCAGTACTTC
CDR3: CASSLFPVGETQYF

J: TRBJ1-1
length: 13
size: few
V: TRBV6-6
D: -
DNA: TGTGCCAGCAGGGGCAGGGTGAACACTGAAGCTTTCTTT
CDR3: CASRGRVNTEAFF

J: TRBJ2-3
length: 13
size: few
V: TRBV12-3/TRBV12-4
D: -
DNA: TGTGCCAGCAGTGTTTACAGCACAGATACGCAGTATTTT
CDR3: CASSVYSTDTQYF

J: TRBJ1-2
length: 15
size: few
V: TRBV6-5
D: TRBD1
DNA: TGTGCCAGCAGTTACTCTCAGGACAGGGGCAGTGGCTACACCTTC
CDR3: CASSYSQDRGSGYTF

J: TRBJ2-3
length: 16
size: few
V: TRBV9
D: TRBD2
DNA: TGTGCCAGCAGCCCCTTGGCGGGGGGGCGCACAGATACGCAGTATTTT
CDR3: CASSPLAGGRTDTQYF

J: TRBJ2-3
length: 14
size: -
V: TRBV6-1
D: -
DNA: TGTGCCAGCAGGGCCACGACGGGAATCGATACGCAGTATTTT
CDR3: CASRATTGIDTQYF

J: TRBJ1-4
length: 17
size: few
V: TRBV6-6
D: TRBD1
DNA: TGTGCCAGCAGTTACTCGCCCCCAGGGACAGACACTGAAAAACTGTTTTTT
CDR3: CASSYSPPGTDTEKLFF

J: TRBJ1-5
length: 15
size: -
V: TRBV5-1
D: -
DNA: TGCGCCAGCAGCTTTGCAGGGGTGCCGGATCAGCCCCAGCATTTT
CDR3: CASSFAGVPDQPQHF

J: TRBJ2-1
length: 18
size: -
V: TRBV6-2/TRBV6-3
D: TRBD2
DNA: TGTGCCAGCAGTTACTCCGGACTAGCGGGGTTTTCCTACAATGAGCAGTTCTTC
CDR3: CASSYSGLAGFSYNEQFF

J: TRBJ2-1
length: 15
size: -
V: TRBV12-3/TRBV12-4
D: TRBD1
DNA: TGTGCCAGCAGTCTCCTAACAGGGGGCGGAAATGAGCAGTTCTTC
CDR3: CASSLLTGGGNEQFF

J: TRBJ1-2
length: 15
size: -
V: TRBV4-2
D: -
DNA: TGTGCCAGCAGCCAAGATCGCCTGGACCTCTATGGCTACACCTTC
CDR3: CASSQDRLDLYGYTF

J: TRBJ1-2
length: 16
size: -
V: TRBV5-1
D: TRBD1
DNA: TGCGCCAGCAGCTCTGGGGGGACAGGCCCGAACTATGGCTACACCTTC
CDR3: CASSSGGTGPNYGYTF

J: TRBJ2-5
length: 15
size: -
V: TRBV6-6
D: -
DNA: TGTGCCAGCAGTTACTTTACAGGGCCTCAAGAGACCCAGTACTTC
CDR3: CASSYFTGPQETQYF

J: TRBJ1-4
length: 16
size: many
V: TRBV28
D: TRBD1
DNA: TGTGCCAGCAGGGCTGGACAGGGAGCAACTAATGAAAAACTGTTTTTT
CDR3: CASRAGQGATNEKLFF